The entry that follows covers one T cell receptor beta chain sequence. V dropped 6 bases and J dropped 4; count of bases not matched to a gene: 10. The length of the CDR3 is 16 residues. The germline CDR1 and CDR2 sequences are SEHNR and FQNEAQ (reference sequence). This record comes from a study of CD8 T cells in Susac syndrome. With random hexamers, reverse transcription was performed on about 0.5 to 1 ug of RNA. One entry per CDR3 protein, called by TCRdb with MiXCR from the immunoSEQ multiplex PCR reads. The repertoire holds 110,000 to 150,000 distinct CDR3 sequences, approximately 94% seen once, with less than 0.085% in the top ten.

Material for sequencing was CD4+ T cells from PBMCs. This chain connects TRBV7-9 to TRBJ2-2; 8 bases match TRBD1. This TCR derives from a human donor with Susac syndrome. CDR3 coding DNA: TGTGCCAGCAGTTATGACAGGGGATTCTTCACCGGGGAGCTGTTTTTT. This gives the protein CASSYDRGFFTGELFF. Together with reference TRBV7-9 and TRBJ2-2, the CDR3 gives the full variable domain: DTGVSQNPRHKITKRGQNVTFRCDPISEHNRLYWYRQTLGQGPEFLTYFQNEAQLEKSRLLSDRFSAERPKGSFSTLEIQRTEQGDSAMYLCASSYDRGFFTGELFFGEGSRLTVL.